These T cell receptor beta chains were read from a single sample in a study of regulatory T cells in long-lasting Graves disease. MiXCR was run by TCRdb on the multiplex PCR reads, yielding one entry per CDR3 protein. The sample has over 500,000 distinct CDR3 sequences; about 15% are singletons. This sample was also put to use in a study of T cells in Graves' hyperthyroidism and ophthalmopathy.

The input for sequencing was peripheral blood mononuclear cells (PBMCs), taken at new diagnosis, from a patient treated with antithyroid drugs. Receptors were obtained from a man aged 18 to 29 with Graves disease. Each CDR3 is given with its conserved first and last residue. The order of the fields is CDR3 length, V gene, CDR3 protein.

14	TRBV2	CASSESGEGYGYTF
13	TRBV7-3	CASSLYSHTEAFF
15	TRBV7-2	CASSPPRVDAYEQCF
16	TRBV9	CASSVDWRERSGELFF
15	TRBV27	CASSPQGLPTDTQYF
13	TRBV7-9	CASSTFGGYEQYF
19	TRBV12-3/TRBV12-4	CASSLEWTSGGDSGDTQYF
15	TRBV30	CAWTGQGITGNTIYF
15	TRBV9	CASSASGTGEKTQYF
15	TRBV7-6	CASSVGTSGQETQHF
14	TRBV5-1	CASSWDRVTDTQYF
17	TRBV13	CASSLPRDNRLNEKLFF
14	TRBV12-3/TRBV12-4	CASSPAQWDTEAFF
15	TRBV30	CAWSFTSGIYNEQFF
12	TRBV11-2	CASSYQGREQYF
13	TRBV11-2	CASSLAMGPHIYF
14	TRBV16	CASIDRASNTEAFF
17	TRBV20-1	CSARDYSAEAGGDEQFF
17	TRBV6-1	CAPQPSGRPWAQETQYF
15	TRBV2	CASRGSSGRTGELFF
15	TRBV6-1	CASSRGLLSGNTIYF
14	TRBV28	CASRDSGSSYEQYF
14	TRBV28	CASSLGAPGQPQHF
15	TRBV18	CASSPVKGLTDTQYF
13	TRBV7-3	CASSSGPDTEAFF
12	TRBV20-1	CSASPANTEAFF
13	TRBV6-1	CAITIGGQGEAFF
13	TRBV29-1	CSGRTGGEETQYF
14	TRBV2	CASSPITEQETQYF
22	TRBV12-5	CASGLASGGLAGTFSGANVLTF
15	TRBV12-3/TRBV12-4	CASSLGQGRTDTQYF
14	TRBV4-2	CASSQDRVAQPQHF
14	TRBV20-1	CSARGRGYATEAFF
15	TRBV5-5	CASSWRGLLNTEAFF
18	TRBV27	CASSLGTTQGGLNQPQHF
13	TRBV6-5	CASSYSWADTQYF
16	TRBV28	CASSPSARRYTDTQYF
15	TRBV9	CASSPSPTSYNEQFF
18	TRBV13	CASSLEGQVKGYTDTQYF
15	TRBV7-2	CASNLAAPRSGELFF
13	TRBV20-1	CSAGSTGEQPQHF
16	TRBV20-1	CSARGQGNLYNSPLHF
13	TRBV12-3/TRBV12-4	CASRQRSWTEAFF
15	TRBV7-9	CASSSRTRNTDTQYF
13	TRBV28	CASSSGGSGELFF
16	TRBV7-9	CASSFRVKGGTGELFF
15	TRBV5-1	CASSLRGTEKDGYTF
17	TRBV28	CASSYNPGQGHQETQYF
13	TRBV29-1	CSVWAGGLTEAFF
13	TRBV5-1	CASSPEGDYEQYF
13	TRBV5-1	CASSLGGQRTQYF
15	TRBV27	CASKTTGLSGNTIYF
14	TRBV7-8	CASSLTNGANVLTF
15	TRBV7-9	CASSVDRVNTGELFF
18	TRBV6-5	CASSYNLRGLASTDTQYF
11	TRBV30	CAWSVNYGYTF